The TCR beta chain described here comes from a study of blood T cell repertoires in COVID-19. The overall study: Both acute and convalescent COVID-19 samples were obtained from the United States, Italy and Spain. PBMCs, B-cell-depleted T cells, or T cells provided the cDNA or gDNA that made up the material.

Source study methods: Nucleated cell number was recorded as an estimate derived from reference gene primer amplification. Profiled with immunoSEQ multiplex PCR; TCRdb holds only in-frame clones, not every one. V, J and clone size are taken as reported in that table, and D and trimming were inferred from the DNA itself. The table has some 90,000 clones, roughly 72% seen once. The CDR3 extends over 20 amino acids. Germline V CDR1 and CDR2: LGHNT, FRNRAP. Trimming took 0 bases from V and 2 from J; bases not matched to a gene: 14. The table lists this clone with many counts. The sequenced material came from peripheral blood. The TCR sequence derives from an older woman in a cohort sampled during active or convalescent COVID-19. This chain connects TRBV12-5 to TRBJ2-5, with 11 nucleotides matching TRBD1. The CDR3 DNA reads TGTGCTAGTGGTTTGGTACCCTACGTTACCGGGACAGGGGGACAAGAGACCCAGTACTTC. It specifies CASGLVPYVTGTGGQETQYF. The whole variable domain, remainder taken from reference TRBV12-5 and TRBJ2-5, is DARVTQTPRHKVTEMGQEVTMRCQPILGHNTVFWYRQTMMQGLELLAYFRNRAPLDDSGMPKDRFSAEMPDATLATLKIQPSEPRDSAVYFCASGLVPYVTGTGGQETQYFGPGTRLLVL.